This T cell receptor beta chain was observed in a study of molecular identifiers for immune sequencing clone quantification. As for the study in general: In replicates, RNA taken from about 19,000 or 110,000 naive CD8 cells was divided five ways, and four portions underwent sequencing. Overall study findings and caveats: Highly expanded clone sizes could be underestimated by identical TCR molecules sharing a barcode. More than 97% of effector molecules, versus under 1% of naive-cell molecules, belonged to clones above 20 RNA copies.

There are 14 residues in the CDR3. Germline loops: CDR1 LNHDA, CDR2 SQIVND (reference sequence). V lost 3 bases, J lost 8 bases, and 2 bases stayed unmatched. Naive CD8 T cells were picked out by sorting for CD8+CD4-CCR7+CD45RA+. In the case of this clonotype: Its antigen is not known.

TCRdb passed the PCR reads through MiXCR, listing each CDR3 protein once. The sample shows 300,000 to 400,000 distinct CDR3 sequences, about a fifth of them seen only once. The sequencing input was naive CD8+ T cells from blood, with Jurkat cell RNA spiked in. The sample's subset: FACS-sorted CD8+CD4-CCR7+CD45RA+ naive T cells. The chain combines TRBV19 with TRBJ2-1; 12 nucleotides align to TRBD2. The receptor was derived from a human donor in good health. Some libraries in this study had Jurkat cell RNA spiked in. The CDR3 coding sequence is TGTGCCAGTAGTATCCTAGCGGGAGGGGATGAGCAGTTCTTC. Translation: CASSILAGGDEQFF.